Listed below are T cell receptor beta chains from one sample, sequenced in a study of beta chain features in type 1 diabetes. The assay was immunoSEQ multiplex PCR, and TCRdb's table has in-frame clones only and misses some. This sample has approximately 270,000 clones, with 13% to 15% found just once. Sample: naive CD4+ T cells from blood. The receptors derive from a man aged 30-40 years with type 1 diabetes. The CDR3 runs from the conserved cysteine through the conserved F or W. The D gene is left open where the match is weak. Size values are once, few and many counts, or a class for expanded clones, and some rows have none.

V gene	clone size	D gene	J gene	CDR3 DNA	CDR3 protein
TRBV12-2	NA	NA	TRBJ1-5	TGTGCAAGTCGCATGCCGAGGGAGCATTTT	CASRMPREHF
TRBV19	NA	NA	TRBJ2-1	TGTGCCAGTAGCGACGGACAGTACAATGAGCAGTTCTTC	CASSDGQYNEQFF
TRBV2	NA	NA	TRBJ2-1	TGTGCCAGCAGTGTACGGGTTGAGCAGTTCTTC	CASSVRVEQFF
TRBV5-1	NA	TRBD2	TRBJ2-1	TGCGCCAGCAGCCACCGGGGGACTAGCACCGGGGAGCAGTTCTTC	CASSHRGTSTGEQFF
TRBV7-8	few	NA	TRBJ1-2	TGTGCCAGCAGCTTGGGTGTACAGGGATCCATGGATGGCTACACCTTC	CASSLGVQGSMDGYTF
TRBV5-1	NA	TRBD2	TRBJ2-4	TGCGCCAGCAGCTTGGAATCGAGGACCGGGGGGGACATTCAGTACTTC	CASSLESRTGGDIQYF
TRBV5-1	NA	TRBD1	TRBJ2-2	TGCGCCAGCACCCTTGACAGGGCGAACACCGGGGAGCTGTTTTTT	CASTLDRANTGELFF
TRBV9	few	NA	TRBJ1-1	TGTGCCAGCAGCGTAAATATTTGGACAGAAAACACTGAAGCTTTCTTT	CASSVNIWTENTEAFF
TRBV9	NA	NA	TRBJ1-2	TGTGCCAGCAGCGTCGGGGGTGACTATGGCTACACCTTC	CASSVGGDYGYTF
TRBV7-2	NA	TRBD2	TRBJ2-1	TGTGCCAGCAGCTTAGTAGCGGGAGTTGGGGATGAGCAGTTCTTC	CASSLVAGVGDEQFF
TRBV19	few	TRBD1	TRBJ2-2	TGTGCCGTGGGACAGGTTAACACCGGGGAGCTGTTTTTT	CAVGQVNTGELFF
TRBV14	few	NA	TRBJ2-1	TGTGCCAGCAGCCAGTGGACAGTCGCGAGGCCTGAGCAGTTCTTC	CASSQWTVARPEQFF
TRBV4-3	few	NA	TRBJ1-2	TGCGCCAGCAGCCAGGATAATAGACAGTCGTACTATGGCTACACCTTC	CASSQDNRQSYYGYTF
TRBV4-3	once	TRBD2	TRBJ2-2	TGCGCCAGCAGCCAAAGGCTAGCGGGCCTGGCCGGGGAGCTGTTTTTT	CASSQRLAGLAGELFF
TRBV7-9	NA	NA	TRBJ2-6	TGTGCCAGCAGCTACGGCTCTGGGGCCAACGTCCTGACTTTC	CASSYGSGANVLTF
TRBV18	few	TRBD1	TRBJ2-1	TGTGCCAGCTCACCAGTGACAGGGGCCCATCCGAGCTCCTACAATGAGCAGTTCTTC	CASSPVTGAHPSSYNEQFF
TRBV29-1	NA	NA	TRBJ1-2	TGCAGCGGCACAAATCCCTATGGCTACACCTTC	CSGTNPYGYTF
TRBV30	NA	TRBD2	TRBJ2-3	TGTGCCTGGAGTCGACTAGCTCGTGCCTCAGATACGCAGTATTTT	CAWSRLARASDTQYF
TRBV18	NA	TRBD2	TRBJ2-7	TGTGCCAGCTCACCACCTAGCGGGAGCTCCTACGAGCAGTACTTC	CASSPPSGSSYEQYF
TRBV6-5	NA	TRBD1	TRBJ2-7	TGTGCCAGCAGCGGGACAGGGGAGGACGAGCAGTACTTC	CASSGTGEDEQYF
TRBV4-2	few	TRBD2	TRBJ2-3	TGTGCCAGCAGCCAAGGGGGACTAGCTCGGAACACAGATACGCAGTATTTT	CASSQGGLARNTDTQYF
TRBV5-1	few	NA	TRBJ1-1	TGCGCCAGCAGCTTGGAGCCACTGAACACTGAAGCTTTCTTT	CASSLEPLNTEAFF
TRBV19	NA	TRBD1	TRBJ2-4	TGTGCCAGTAGTAACCCACAGGGGCGGAACATTCAGTACTTC	CASSNPQGRNIQYF
TRBV5-1	NA	NA	TRBJ2-1	TGCGCCAGCAGCTCAGTCGGGAGTAACAATGAGCAGTTCTTC	CASSSVGSNNEQFF
TRBV4-3	many	TRBD2	TRBJ2-3	TGCGCCAGCAGCCCCTCCGGGGGGGTAGATACGCAGTATTTT	CASSPSGGVDTQYF
TRBV19	NA	NA	TRBJ2-1	TGTGCCAGTAGATCGCCTAGCCCACCACGCTACAATGAGCAGTTCTTC	CASRSPSPPRYNEQFF
TRBV7-3	NA	TRBD2	TRBJ2-2	TGTGCCAGTTCGACTAGCGGGGCCGTAGGCGGGGAGCTGTTTTTT	CASSTSGAVGGELFF
TRBV5-4	NA	TRBD1	TRBJ1-1	TGTGCCAGCAGCCCTACAGGGGGCGAAGATGAAGCTTTCTTT	CASSPTGGEDEAFF
TRBV15	few	NA	TRBJ1-1	TGTGCCACCAGCAGAGAGGGGCTTACTGAAGCTTTCTTT	CATSREGLTEAFF
TRBV7-2	few	NA	TRBJ1-1	TGTGCCAGCAGCTTAGGTACAGGGCAAGCTTTCTTT	CASSLGTGQAFF
TRBV5-1	few	NA	TRBJ2-3	TGCGCCAGCAGTTCGCAGGGGATCACAGATACGCAGTATTTT	CASSSQGITDTQYF
TRBV5-1	few	NA	TRBJ1-1	TGCGCCAGCAGCTTGGAGGCGGGGAACACTGAAGCTTTCTTT	CASSLEAGNTEAFF
TRBV6-1	NA	TRBD2	TRBJ2-2	TGTGCCAGCAGGCCTAGCGGGAGTATCTCCGGGGAGCTGTTTTTT	CASRPSGSISGELFF
TRBV28	NA	NA	TRBJ2-2	TGTGCCAGCAGTCCGGGACAGAACACCGGGGAGCTGTTTTTT	CASSPGQNTGELFF
TRBV7-2	NA	TRBD1	TRBJ2-1	TGTGCCAGCAGCTTACGGGACAGCTCCTACAATGAGCAGTTCTTC	CASSLRDSSYNEQFF
TRBV30	NA	TRBD2	TRBJ2-2	TGTGCCTGGGTTGCGGGAGGGCCGGCCGGGGAGCTGTTTTTT	CAWVAGGPAGELFF
TRBV19	NA	NA	TRBJ1-3	TGTGCCAGTAGTCTACGCCCGGGAAACACCATATATTTT	CASSLRPGNTIYF
TRBV6-5	few	TRBD1	TRBJ1-2	TGTGCCAGCAGTTACCCCGGGACAGGGCTATACGGCTACACCTTC	CASSYPGTGLYGYTF
TRBV15	few	NA	TRBJ1-1	TGTGCCACCAGCAGACGGGGGAACACTGAAGCTTTCTTT	CATSRRGNTEAFF
TRBV19	NA	NA	TRBJ2-2	TGTGCCAGTAGTAAATTAGCCTTCACCGGGGAGCTGTTTTTT	CASSKLAFTGELFF
TRBV9	NA	NA	TRBJ2-2	TGTGCCACTTCATCCACAGGGAACACCGGGGAGCTGTTTTTT	CATSSTGNTGELFF